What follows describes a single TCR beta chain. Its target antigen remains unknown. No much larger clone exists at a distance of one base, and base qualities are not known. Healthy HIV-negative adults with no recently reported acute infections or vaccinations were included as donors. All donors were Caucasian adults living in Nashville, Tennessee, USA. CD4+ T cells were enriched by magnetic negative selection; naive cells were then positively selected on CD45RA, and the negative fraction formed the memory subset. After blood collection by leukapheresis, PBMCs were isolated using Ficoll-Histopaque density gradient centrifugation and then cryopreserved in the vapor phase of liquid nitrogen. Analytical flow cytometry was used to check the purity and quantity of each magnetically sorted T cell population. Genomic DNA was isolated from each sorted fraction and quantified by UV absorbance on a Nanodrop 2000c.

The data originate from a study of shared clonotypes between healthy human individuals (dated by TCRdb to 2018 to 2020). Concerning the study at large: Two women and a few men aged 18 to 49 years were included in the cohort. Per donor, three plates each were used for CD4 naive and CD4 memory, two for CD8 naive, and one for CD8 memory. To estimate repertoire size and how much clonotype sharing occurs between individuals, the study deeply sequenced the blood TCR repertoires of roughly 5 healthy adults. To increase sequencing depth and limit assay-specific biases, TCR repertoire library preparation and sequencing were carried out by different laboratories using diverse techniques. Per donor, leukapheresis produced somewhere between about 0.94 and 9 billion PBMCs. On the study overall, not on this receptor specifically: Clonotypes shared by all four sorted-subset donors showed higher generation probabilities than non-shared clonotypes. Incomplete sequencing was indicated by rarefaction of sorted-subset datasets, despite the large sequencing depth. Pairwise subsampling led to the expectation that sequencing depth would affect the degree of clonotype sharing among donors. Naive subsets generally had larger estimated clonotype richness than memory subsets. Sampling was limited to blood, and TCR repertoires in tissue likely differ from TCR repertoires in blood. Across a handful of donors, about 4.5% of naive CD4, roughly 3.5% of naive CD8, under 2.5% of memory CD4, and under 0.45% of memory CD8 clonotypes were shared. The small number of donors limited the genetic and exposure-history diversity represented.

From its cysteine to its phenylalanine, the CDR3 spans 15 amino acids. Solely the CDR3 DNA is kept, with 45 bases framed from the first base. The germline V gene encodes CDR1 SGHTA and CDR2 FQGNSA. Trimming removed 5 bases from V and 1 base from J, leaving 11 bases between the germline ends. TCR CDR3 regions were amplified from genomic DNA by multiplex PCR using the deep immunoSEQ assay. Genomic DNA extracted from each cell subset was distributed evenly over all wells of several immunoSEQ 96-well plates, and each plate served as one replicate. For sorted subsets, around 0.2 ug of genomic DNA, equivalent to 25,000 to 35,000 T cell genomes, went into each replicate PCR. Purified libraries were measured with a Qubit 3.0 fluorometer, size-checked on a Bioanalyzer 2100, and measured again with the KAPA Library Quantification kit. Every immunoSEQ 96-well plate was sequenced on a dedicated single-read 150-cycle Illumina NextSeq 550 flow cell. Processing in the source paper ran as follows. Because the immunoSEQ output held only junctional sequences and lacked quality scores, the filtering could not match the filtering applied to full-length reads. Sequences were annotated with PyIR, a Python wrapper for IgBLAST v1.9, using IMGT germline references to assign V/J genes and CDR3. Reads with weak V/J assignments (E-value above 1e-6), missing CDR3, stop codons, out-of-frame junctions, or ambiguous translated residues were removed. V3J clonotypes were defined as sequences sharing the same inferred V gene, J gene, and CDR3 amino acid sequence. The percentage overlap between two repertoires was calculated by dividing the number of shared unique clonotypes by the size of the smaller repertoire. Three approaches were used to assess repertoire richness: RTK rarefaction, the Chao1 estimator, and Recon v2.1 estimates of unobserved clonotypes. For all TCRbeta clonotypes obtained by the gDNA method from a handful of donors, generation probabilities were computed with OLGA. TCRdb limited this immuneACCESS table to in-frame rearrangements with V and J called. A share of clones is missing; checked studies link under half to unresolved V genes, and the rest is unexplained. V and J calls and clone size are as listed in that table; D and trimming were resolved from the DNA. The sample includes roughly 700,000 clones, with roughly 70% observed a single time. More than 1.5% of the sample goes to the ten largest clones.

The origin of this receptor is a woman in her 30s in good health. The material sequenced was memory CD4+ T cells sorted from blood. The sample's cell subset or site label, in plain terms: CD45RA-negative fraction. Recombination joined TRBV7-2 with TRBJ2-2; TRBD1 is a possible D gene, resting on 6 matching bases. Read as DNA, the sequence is TGTGCCAGCAGCCCCGGACAGCGGAACACCGGGGAGCTGTTTTTT. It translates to CASSPGQRNTGELFF.